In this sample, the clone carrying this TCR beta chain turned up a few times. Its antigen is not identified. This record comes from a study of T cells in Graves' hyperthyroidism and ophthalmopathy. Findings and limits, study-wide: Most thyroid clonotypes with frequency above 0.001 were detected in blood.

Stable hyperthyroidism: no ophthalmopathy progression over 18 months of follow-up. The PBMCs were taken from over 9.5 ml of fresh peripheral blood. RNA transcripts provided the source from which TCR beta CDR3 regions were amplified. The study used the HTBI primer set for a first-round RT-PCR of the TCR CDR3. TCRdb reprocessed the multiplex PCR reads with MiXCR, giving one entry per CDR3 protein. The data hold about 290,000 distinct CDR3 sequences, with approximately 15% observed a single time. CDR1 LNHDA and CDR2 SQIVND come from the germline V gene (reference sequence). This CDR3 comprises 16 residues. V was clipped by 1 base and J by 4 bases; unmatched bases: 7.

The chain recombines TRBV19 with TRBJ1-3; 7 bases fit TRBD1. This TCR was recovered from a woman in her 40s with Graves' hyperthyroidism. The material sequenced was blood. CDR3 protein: CASSIGLGQTGNTIYF. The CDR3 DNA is TGTGCCAGTAGTATAGGGCTGGGACAGACCGGAAACACCATATATTTT. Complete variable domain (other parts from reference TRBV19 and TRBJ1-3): DGGITQSPKYLFRKEGQNVTLSCEQNLNHDAMYWYRQDPGQGLRLIYYSQIVNDFQKGDIAEGYSVSREKKESFPLTVTSAQKNPTAFYLCASSIGLGQTGNTIYFGEGSWLTVV.